The present TCR beta chain was sequenced within a study of T-cell memory formation after mild COVID-19. Study details: TCR clusters largely stayed donor specific.

A remark on this clonotype: Its antigen remains unidentified.

Germline assignment: CDR1 MNHEY and CDR2 SVGAGI. Trimming pared 6 bases from V and 2 bases from J, leaving 8 bases between. There are 13 residues in the CDR3. Study-wide findings and caveats: In pre-infection memory, a portion of responding clones appeared, which suggested that cross-reactive memory joined. Second-wave clones reaching peak frequency on day 37 lacked confirmed SARS-CoV-2 specificity.

TCRdb reprocessed the 5' RACE reads via MiXCR and lists one record per CDR3 protein. The data contain 340,000 or so distinct CDR3 sequences, over 10% of them seen just once; the ten biggest clones take up 20% to 25%. The chain joins TRBV6-5 to TRBJ1-5; D is uncertain. The specimen was PBMCs or a T cell subset sorted from them (not recorded which). This clonotype originated in a man aged 18-30 years who had mild COVID-19 (a few samples of this study predate the infection). Cell type and time point are not known. The CDR3 nucleotides read TGTGCCAGCAGCTTACAACGCAATCAGCCCCAGCATTTT. This gives the protein CASSLQRNQPQHF.